The TCR beta chain described here comes from a study of blood T cells in healthy people across ages. Study-wide points: Measured against age, TCR beta diversity per million T cells decreased in a roughly linear manner. Versus aged donors, long-lived donors had higher diversity and more naive CD4+ cells. Total diversity from one million sequenced T cells was likely underestimated.

Concerning this clonotype itself: Its antigen remains unknown.

The individuals who served as donors were healthy Caucasians living in Russia, aged roughly 6 to 95. The V end was cut by 0 bases, the J end by 3 bases, with 23 bases between. CDR1 SGHRS and CDR2 YFSETQ come from the germline V gene. The CDR3 covers 19 residues. Combining a sample-barcoded 5' primer with a J-beta primer mix, a second PCR ran for roughly 7 to 11 cycles. Each CDR3 protein gets one entry after TCRdb re-called the 5' RACE reads with MiXCR. The data contain over a million distinct CDR3 sequences, approximately 40% of them singletons. The receptor was isolated from a woman aged 18-29 years in good health. The chain combines TRBV5-1 with TRBJ2-3; D not certain. The sample was blood. CDR3 bases: TGCGCCAGCAGCTTGGGGATGGGCACAGCCTTTGGTGATACAGATACGCAGTATTTT. Translation gives CASSLGMGTAFGDTDTQYF.